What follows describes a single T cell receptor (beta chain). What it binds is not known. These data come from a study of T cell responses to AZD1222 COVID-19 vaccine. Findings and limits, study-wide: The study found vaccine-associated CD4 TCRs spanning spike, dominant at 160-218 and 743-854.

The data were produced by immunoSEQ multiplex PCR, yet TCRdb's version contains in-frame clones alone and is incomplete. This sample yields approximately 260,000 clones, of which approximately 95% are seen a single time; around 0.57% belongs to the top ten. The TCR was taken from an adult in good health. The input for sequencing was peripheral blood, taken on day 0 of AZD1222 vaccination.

DNA for the CDR3: TGTGCCATCAGTGAGTCGCCTAACACAGATACGCAGTATTTT. It specifies CAISESPNTDTQYF. V and J are TRBV10-3 and TRBJ2-3; D gene uncertain. V lost 0 bases, J lost 2 bases, and 6 bases lay in between. The CDR3 is made up of 14 amino acids. Germline V gives CDR1 ENHRY, CDR2 SYGVKD.